Described below is a single T cell receptor beta chain sequence and its context. No antigen is known for it. The data derive from a study of T cells in Graves' hyperthyroidism and ophthalmopathy. Study results and caveats: The model identified upcoming ophthalmopathy a median roughly 6 months ahead of onset.

It was uncontrolled infection, other autoimmune disease, pregnancy or lactation that excluded patients. Clinical symptoms, serum thyroxine and TRAb, thyroid ultrasound and orbital computed tomography together formed the diagnostic basis. Per germline, CDR1 SEHNR and CDR2 FQNEAQ (reference sequence). The CDR3 is 13 amino acids. V lost 4 bases and J 8 bases, leaving 11 bases between the germline ends. RNA transcripts yielded amplified TCR beta CDR3 regions. The HTBI primer set served for first-round RT-PCR of the TCR CDR3. TCRdb recomputed calls from the multiplex PCR reads with MiXCR, one row per CDR3 protein. Of 500,000 to 800,000 distinct CDR3 sequences in the sample, roughly 46% were seen once.

The source is an adult man with Graves' disease, either hyperthyroidism or ophthalmopathy (not recorded which). What was sequenced was peripheral blood or thyroid tissue (not recorded which). The chain couples TRBV7-9 to TRBJ1-4; D is perhaps TRBD1 (6 bases). The CDR3 here is CASSWGGAEKLFF. The CDR3 bases are TGTGCCAGCAGCTGGGGGGGGGCAGAAAAACTGTTTTTT.